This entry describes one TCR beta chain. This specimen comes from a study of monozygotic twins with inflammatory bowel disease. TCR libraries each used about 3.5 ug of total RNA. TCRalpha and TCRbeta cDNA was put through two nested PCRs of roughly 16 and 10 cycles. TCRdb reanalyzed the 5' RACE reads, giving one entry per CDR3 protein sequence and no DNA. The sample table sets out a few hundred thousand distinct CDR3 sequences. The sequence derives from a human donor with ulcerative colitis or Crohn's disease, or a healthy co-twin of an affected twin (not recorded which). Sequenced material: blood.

The CDR3 loop is CSVEGRTGKEGYTF. The chain links TRBV29-1 to TRBJ1-2; the D call of TRBD1 rests on TCRdb alone, since no DNA is present to check it. Germline V gives CDR1 SQVTM, CDR2 ANQGSEA. The CDR3 is 14 amino acids.